What follows are 5 T cell receptor beta chains derived from one specimen sequenced in a study of cytomegalovirus exposure and HLA in healthy donors. The PCR used 60 Vbeta and 13 Jbeta primers. Assay used: immunoSEQ multiplex PCR; TCRdb lists only in-frame clones, some missing. The sample yields over 150,000 clones, approximately 80% seen once. Sequenced material: PBMCs. All receptors derive from a woman aged 30 to 39 in good health and CMV-seronegative.

This sequence joins TRBV7-2 and TRBJ2-2; maybe TRBD2 (5 bases). The CDR3 consists of 17 residues. V was trimmed by 3 bases and J by 4 bases, leaving 18 bases between them. Germline V lookup: CDR1 SGHTA, CDR2 FQGNSA. DNA for the CDR3: TGTGCCAGCAGCTTCCTCCCCGGGGTAGAGTCCACCGGGGAGCTGTTTTTT. Translated, it gives CASSFLPGVESTGELFF.

The chain is built from TRBV5-5 and TRBJ1-5; D is possibly TRBD1 (5 bases). The germline V and J ends were trimmed by 0 bases and 7 bases, with 17 bases remaining between them. The CDR3 contains 16 residues. Germline assignment: CDR1 SGHKS and CDR2 YYEKEE (reference sequence). CDR3 coding DNA: TGTGCCAGCAGCTTGGCAGGGTCAGGGTGGACACAGCCCCAGCATTTT. It codes for CASSLAGSGWTQPQHF.

The V and J genes are TRBV28 and TRBJ1-1; TRBD1 might be the D (5 bases). The length of the CDR3 is 15 residues. Germline loops: CDR1 MDHEN, CDR2 SYDVKM. V was trimmed by 3 bases and J by 4 bases, leaving 15 bases between them. CDR3 region: CASSFSRPGGTEAFF. DNA for the CDR3: TGTGCCAGCAGTTTTAGTCGGCCGGGGGGCACTGAAGCTTTCTTT.

CDR3 protein: CASSGAIGNTIYF. The CDR3 coding sequence is TGTGCCTCCTCAGGGGCGATTGGAAACACCATATATTTT. The chain links TRBV30 to TRBJ1-3; D perhaps matches TRBD1 (6 bases). CDR3 length: 13 residues. CDR1 is GTSNPN and CDR2 is SVGIG in the germline V gene (reference sequence). Trimming stripped 7 bases from V and 3 bases from J, with 13 bases between.

The V gene is TRBV18, the J gene TRBJ1-1; D uncertain. Germline loops: CDR1 KGHSH, CDR2 LQKENI. Trimming cost V 3 bases and J 1 base, with 12 bases left between them. The CDR3 has 15 residues. The CDR3 coding sequence is TGTGCCAGCTCACCTGCGATCGGGTGGAACACTGAAGCTTTCTTT. Amino acid sequence: CASSPAIGWNTEAFF.